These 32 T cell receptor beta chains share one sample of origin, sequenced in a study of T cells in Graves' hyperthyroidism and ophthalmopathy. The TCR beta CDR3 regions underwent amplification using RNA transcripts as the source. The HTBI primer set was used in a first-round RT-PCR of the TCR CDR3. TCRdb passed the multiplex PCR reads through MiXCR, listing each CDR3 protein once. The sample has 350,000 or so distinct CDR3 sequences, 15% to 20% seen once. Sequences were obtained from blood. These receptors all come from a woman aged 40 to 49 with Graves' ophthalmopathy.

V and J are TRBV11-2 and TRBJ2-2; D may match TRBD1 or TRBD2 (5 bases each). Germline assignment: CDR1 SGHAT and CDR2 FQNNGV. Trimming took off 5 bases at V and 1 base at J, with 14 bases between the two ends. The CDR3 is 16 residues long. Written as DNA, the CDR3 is TGTGCCAGCAGCCCACGAGGGGCCCTGAACACCGGGGAGCTGTTTTTT. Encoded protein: CASSPRGALNTGELFF.

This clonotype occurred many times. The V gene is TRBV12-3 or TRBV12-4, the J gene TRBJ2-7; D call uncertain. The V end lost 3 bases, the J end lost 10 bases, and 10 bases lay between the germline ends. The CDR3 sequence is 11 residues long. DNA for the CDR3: TGTGCCAGCAGTTTGTGGCAGGCACAGTACTTC. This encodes CASSLWQAQYF.

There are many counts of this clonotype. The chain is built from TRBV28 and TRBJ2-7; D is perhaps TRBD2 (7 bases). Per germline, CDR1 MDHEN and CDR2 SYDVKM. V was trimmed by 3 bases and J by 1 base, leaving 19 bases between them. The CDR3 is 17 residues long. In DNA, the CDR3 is TGTGCCAGCAGTTTCGTGGGGGGGGCCGAAATATCCTACGAGCAGTACTTC. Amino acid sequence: CASSFVGGAEISYEQYF.

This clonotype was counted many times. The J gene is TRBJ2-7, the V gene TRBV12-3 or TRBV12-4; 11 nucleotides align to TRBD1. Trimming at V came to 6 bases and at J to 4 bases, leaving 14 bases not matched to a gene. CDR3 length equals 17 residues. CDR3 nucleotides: TGTGCCAGCAGCCGTACTACCGGGACAGGGGGGTGGTACGAGCAGTACTTC. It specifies CASSRTTGTGGWYEQYF.

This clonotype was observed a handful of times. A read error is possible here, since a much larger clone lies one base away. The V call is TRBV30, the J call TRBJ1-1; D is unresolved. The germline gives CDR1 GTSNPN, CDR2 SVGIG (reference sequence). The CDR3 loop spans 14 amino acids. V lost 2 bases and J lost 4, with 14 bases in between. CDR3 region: CAWSCDRRITEAFF. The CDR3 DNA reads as TGTGCCTGGAGTTGCGATCGGCGAATCACTGAAGCTTTCTTT.

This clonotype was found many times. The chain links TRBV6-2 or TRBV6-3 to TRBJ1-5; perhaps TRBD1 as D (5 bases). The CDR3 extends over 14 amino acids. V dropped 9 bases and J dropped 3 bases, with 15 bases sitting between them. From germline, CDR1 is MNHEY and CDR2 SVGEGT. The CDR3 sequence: CASTRPGTNQPQHF. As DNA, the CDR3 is TGTGCCAGTACCCGTCCAGGGACCAATCAGCCCCAGCATTTT.

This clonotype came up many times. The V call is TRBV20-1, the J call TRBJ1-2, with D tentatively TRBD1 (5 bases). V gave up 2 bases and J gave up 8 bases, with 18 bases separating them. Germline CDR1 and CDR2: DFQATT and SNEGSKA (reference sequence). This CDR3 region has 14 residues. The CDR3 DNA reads TGCAGTGCTAGACATGGCAGGGAGGTGCGGGGCTACACCTTC. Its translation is CSARHGREVRGYTF.

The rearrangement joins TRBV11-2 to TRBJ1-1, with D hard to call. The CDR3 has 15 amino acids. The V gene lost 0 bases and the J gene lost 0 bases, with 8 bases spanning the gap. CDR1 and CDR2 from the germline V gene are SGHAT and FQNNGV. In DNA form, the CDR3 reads TGTGCCAGCAGCTTAGATCAGGTTGTGAACACTGAAGCTTTCTTT. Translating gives CASSLDQVVNTEAFF.

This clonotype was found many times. The CDR3 region has the DNA TGTGCCAGCAGCAGCGGTGACGACCCCTACGAGCAGTACTTC. This translates into CASSSGDDPYEQYF. This chain links TRBV5-6 with TRBJ2-7; possibly TRBD2 for D (5 bases). Trimming removed 4 bases at V and 2 bases at J, with 13 bases between. The CDR3 covers 14 residues. Germline values: CDR1 SGHDT, CDR2 YYEEEE.

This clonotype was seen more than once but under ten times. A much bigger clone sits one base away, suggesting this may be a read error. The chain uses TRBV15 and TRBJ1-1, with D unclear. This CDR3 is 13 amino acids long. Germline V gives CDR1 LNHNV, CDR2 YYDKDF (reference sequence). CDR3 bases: TGTGTCACCAGCAGAGTCCTGAACACTGAAGCTTTCTTT. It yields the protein CVTSRVLNTEAFF. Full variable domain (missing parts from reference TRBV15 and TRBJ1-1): DAMVIQNPRYQVTQFGKPVTLSCSQTLNHNVMYWYQQKSSQAPKLLFHYYDKDFNNEADTPDNFQSRRPNTSFCFLDIRSPGLGDTAMYLCVTSRVLNTEAFFGQGTRLTVV.

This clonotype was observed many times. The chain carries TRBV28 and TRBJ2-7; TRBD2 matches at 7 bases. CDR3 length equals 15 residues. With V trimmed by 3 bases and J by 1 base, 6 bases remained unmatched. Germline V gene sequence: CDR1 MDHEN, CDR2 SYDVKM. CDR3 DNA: TGTGCCAGCAGTTTTGTGTGGGAGGGATCCTACGAGCAGTACTTC. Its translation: CASSFVWEGSYEQYF.

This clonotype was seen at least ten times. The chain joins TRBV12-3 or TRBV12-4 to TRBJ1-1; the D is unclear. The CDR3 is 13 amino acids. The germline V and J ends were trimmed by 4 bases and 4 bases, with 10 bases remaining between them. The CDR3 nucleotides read TGTGCCAGCAGTTCGCAAGTGGGCACTGAAGCTTTCTTT. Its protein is CASSSQVGTEAFF.

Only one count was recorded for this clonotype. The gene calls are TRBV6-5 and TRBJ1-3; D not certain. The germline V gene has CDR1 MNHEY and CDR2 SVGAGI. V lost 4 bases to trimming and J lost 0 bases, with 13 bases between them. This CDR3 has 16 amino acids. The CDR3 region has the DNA TGTGCCAGCAGTTCGGCGCAGAAAACCTCTGGAAACACCATATATTTT. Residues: CASSSAQKTSGNTIYF.

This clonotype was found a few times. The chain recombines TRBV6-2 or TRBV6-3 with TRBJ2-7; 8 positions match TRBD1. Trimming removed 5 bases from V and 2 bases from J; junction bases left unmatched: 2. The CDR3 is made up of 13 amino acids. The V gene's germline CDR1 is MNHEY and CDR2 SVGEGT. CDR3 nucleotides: TGTGCCAGCAGTATACAGGGGGCCTACGAGCAGTACTTC. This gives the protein CASSIQGAYEQYF.

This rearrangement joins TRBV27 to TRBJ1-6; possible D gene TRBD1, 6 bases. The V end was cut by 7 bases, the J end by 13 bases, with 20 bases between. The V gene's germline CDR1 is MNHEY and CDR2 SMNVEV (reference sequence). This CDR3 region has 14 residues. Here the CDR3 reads CASTVQGGISPLHF. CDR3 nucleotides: TGTGCCAGCACTGTACAGGGAGGGATCTCTCCCCTCCACTTT.

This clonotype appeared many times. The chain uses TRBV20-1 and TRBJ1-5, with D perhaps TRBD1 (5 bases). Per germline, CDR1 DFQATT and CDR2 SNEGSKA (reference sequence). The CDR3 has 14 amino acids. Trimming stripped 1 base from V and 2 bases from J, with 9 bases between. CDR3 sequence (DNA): TGCAGTGCTAGAGCGCAGGGCGGCAATCAGCCCCAGCATTTT. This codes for CSARAQGGNQPQHF.

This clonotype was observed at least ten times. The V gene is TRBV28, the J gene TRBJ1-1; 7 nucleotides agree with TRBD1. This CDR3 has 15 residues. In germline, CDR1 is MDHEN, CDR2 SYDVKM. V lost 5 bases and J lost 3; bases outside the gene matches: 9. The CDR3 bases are TGTGCCAGCAGTCGACAGGGACTCAGGGACACTGAAGCTTTCTTT. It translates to CASSRQGLRDTEAFF.

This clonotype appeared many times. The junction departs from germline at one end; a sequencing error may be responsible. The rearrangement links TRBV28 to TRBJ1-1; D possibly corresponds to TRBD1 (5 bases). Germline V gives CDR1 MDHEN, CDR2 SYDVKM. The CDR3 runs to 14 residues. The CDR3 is CANSLRGSNTEAFF. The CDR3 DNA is TGTGCCAACAGTTTAAGGGGATCGAACACTGAAGCTTTCTTT.

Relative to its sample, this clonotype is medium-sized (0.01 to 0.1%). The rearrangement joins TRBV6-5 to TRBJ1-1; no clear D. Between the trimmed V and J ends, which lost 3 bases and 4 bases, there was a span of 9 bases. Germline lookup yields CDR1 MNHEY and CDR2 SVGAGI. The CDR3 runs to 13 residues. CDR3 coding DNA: TGTGCCAGCAGTTATCCGGGTGGCACTGAAGCTTTCTTT. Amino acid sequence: CASSYPGGTEAFF.

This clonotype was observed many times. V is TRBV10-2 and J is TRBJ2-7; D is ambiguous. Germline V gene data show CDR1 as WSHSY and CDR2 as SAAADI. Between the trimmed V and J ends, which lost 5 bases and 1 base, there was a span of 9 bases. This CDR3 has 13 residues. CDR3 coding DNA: TGCGCCAGCAGTCCGGAGTTATCCTACGAGCAGTACTTC. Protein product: CASSPELSYEQYF.

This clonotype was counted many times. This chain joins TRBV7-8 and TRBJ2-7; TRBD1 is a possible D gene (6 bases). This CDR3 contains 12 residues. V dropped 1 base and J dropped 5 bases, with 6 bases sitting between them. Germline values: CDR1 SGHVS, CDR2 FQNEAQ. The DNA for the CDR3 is TGTGCCAGCAGCTTAGGACAGGACGAGCAGTACTTC. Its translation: CASSLGQDEQYF. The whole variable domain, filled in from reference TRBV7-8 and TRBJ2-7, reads GAGVSQSPRYKVAKRGQDVALRCDPISGHVSLFWYQQALGQGPEFLTYFQNEAQLDKSGLPSDRFFAERPEGSVSTLKIQRTQQEDSAVYLCASSLGQDEQYFGPGTRLTVT.

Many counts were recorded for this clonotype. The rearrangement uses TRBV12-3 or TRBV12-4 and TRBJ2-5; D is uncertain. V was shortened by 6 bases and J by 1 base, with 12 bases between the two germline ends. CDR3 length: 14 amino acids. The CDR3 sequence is CASSYSGFQETQYF. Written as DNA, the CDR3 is TGTGCCAGCAGCTACTCCGGGTTCCAAGAGACCCAGTACTTC.

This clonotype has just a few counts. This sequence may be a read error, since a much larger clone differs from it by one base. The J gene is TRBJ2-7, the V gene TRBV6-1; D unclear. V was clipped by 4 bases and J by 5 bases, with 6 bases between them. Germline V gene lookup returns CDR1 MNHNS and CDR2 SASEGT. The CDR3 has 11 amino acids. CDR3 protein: CASSVPDEQYF. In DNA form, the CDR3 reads TGTGCCAGCAGTGTACCGGACGAGCAGTACTTC.

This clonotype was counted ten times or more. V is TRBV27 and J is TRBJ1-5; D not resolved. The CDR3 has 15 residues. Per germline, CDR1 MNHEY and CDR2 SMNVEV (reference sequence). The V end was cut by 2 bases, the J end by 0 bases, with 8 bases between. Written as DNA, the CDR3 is TGTGCCAGCAGTTTAATCCTGGGTAGCAATCAGCCCCAGCATTTT. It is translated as CASSLILGSNQPQHF.

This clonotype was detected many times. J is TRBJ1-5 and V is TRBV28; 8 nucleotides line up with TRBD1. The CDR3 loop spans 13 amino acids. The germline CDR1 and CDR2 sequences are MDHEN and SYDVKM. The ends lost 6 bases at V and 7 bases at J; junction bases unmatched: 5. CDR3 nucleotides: TGTGCCAGCAGGCCGACAGGGGAACAGCCCCAGCATTTT. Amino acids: CASRPTGEQPQHF.

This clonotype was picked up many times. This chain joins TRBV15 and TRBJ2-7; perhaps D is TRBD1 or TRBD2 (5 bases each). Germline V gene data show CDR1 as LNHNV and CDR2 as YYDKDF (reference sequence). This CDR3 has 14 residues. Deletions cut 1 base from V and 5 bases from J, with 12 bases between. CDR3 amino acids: CATSRARDLHEQYF. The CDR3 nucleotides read TGTGCCACCAGCAGAGCCAGGGACCTTCACGAGCAGTACTTC. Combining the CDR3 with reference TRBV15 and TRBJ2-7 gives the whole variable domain DAMVIQNPRYQVTQFGKPVTLSCSQTLNHNVMYWYQQKSSQAPKLLFHYYDKDFNNEADTPDNFQSRRPNTSFCFLDIRSPGLGDTAMYLCATSRARDLHEQYFGPGTRLTVT.

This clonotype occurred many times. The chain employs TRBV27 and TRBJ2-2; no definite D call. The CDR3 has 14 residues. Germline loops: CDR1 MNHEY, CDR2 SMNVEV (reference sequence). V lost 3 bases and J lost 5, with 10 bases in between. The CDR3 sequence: CASSFLIETGELFF. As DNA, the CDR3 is TGTGCCAGCAGTTTTTTGATAGAAACCGGGGAGCTGTTTTTT.

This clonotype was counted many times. CDR3 bases: TGTGCCAGCAGTTTTCGTGGCAATCAGCCCCAGCATTTT. This gives the protein CASSFRGNQPQHF. The V gene is TRBV12-3 or TRBV12-4, the J gene TRBJ1-5; D ambiguous. The CDR3 runs to 13 residues. V lost 3 bases to trimming and J lost 2 bases, with 5 bases between them.

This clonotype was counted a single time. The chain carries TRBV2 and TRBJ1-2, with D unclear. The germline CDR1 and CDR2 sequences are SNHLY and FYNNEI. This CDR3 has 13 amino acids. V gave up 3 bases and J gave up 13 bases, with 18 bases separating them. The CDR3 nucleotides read TGTGCCAGCAGTGAGTGGCAGTACCCCCTCACCACCTTC. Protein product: CASSEWQYPLTTF.

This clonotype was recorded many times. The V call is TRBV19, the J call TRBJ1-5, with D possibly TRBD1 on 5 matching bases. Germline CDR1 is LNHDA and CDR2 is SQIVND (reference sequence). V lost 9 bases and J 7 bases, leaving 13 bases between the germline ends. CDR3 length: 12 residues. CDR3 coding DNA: TGTGCCAGCAAAAGGTGGGGGCAGCCCCAGCATTTT. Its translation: CASKRWGQPQHF. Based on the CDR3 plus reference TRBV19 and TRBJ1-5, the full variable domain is DGGITQSPKYLFRKEGQNVTLSCEQNLNHDAMYWYRQDPGQGLRLIYYSQIVNDFQKGDIAEGYSVSREKKESFPLTVTSAQKNPTAFYLCASKRWGQPQHFGDGTRLSIL.

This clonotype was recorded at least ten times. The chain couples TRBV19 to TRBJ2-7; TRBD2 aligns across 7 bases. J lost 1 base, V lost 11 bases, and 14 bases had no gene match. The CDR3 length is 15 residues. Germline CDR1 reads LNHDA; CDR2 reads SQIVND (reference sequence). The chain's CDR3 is CAGNIQAGWSYEQYF. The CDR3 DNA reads TGTGCCGGCAATATTCAAGCGGGGTGGTCCTACGAGCAGTACTTC. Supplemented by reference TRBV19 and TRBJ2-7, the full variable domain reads DGGITQSPKYLFRKEGQNVTLSCEQNLNHDAMYWYRQDPGQGLRLIYYSQIVNDFQKGDIAEGYSVSREKKESFPLTVTSAQKNPTAFYLCAGNIQAGWSYEQYFGPGTRLTVT.

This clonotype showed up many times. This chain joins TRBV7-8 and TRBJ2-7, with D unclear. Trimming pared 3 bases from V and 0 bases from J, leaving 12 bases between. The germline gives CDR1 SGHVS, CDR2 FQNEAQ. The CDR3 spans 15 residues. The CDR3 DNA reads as TGTGCCAGCAGCTTCGCCCGACTCAACTCCTACGAGCAGTACTTC. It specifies CASSFARLNSYEQYF.